The clone carrying this TCR beta chain was detected once. The data originate from a study of cytomegalovirus exposure and HLA in healthy donors. Vbeta (60) and Jbeta (13) primers were used in the PCR. Method: immunoSEQ multiplex PCR; TCRdb's copy keeps in-frame clones and lacks some. The sample has about 200,000 clones; about 76% are singletons. CDR1 is MNHNS, CDR2 SASEGT, per germline. V dropped 0 bases and J dropped 6 bases, with 11 bases sitting between them. The CDR3 runs 14 residues. This receptor was identified in a male donor in good health and CMV-seropositive. The J gene is TRBJ1-2, the V gene TRBV6-1; D possibly corresponds to TRBD1 (5 bases). The source material was PBMCs. The CDR3: CASSEAHQGNGYTF. Here the CDR3 DNA reads TGTGCCAGCAGTGAAGCCCACCAGGGTAATGGCTACACCTTC.